This paragraph reports one T cell receptor (beta chain). Antigen unknown. The sample originates from a study of beta chain features in type 1 diabetes. Since all of the isolated RNA was reverse transcribed, expressed TCRB transcripts were what got sequenced. Clones were sequenced by immunoSEQ multiplex PCR, and TCRdb holds only the in-frame ones, with some missing. The sample contains 400,000 to 600,000 clones, approximately 31% of which appear only once. The V gene lost 7 bases and the J gene lost 4 bases, with 16 bases spanning the gap. The CDR3 has 14 amino acids. Germline loops: CDR1 SNHLY, CDR2 FYNNEI. Study findings and constraints: A greater similarity of naive, central memory and Treg TCRB repertoires was seen among patients than among healthy donors.

This chain links TRBV2 with TRBJ1-1; D is undetermined. The material sequenced was naive CD4+ T cells from blood. The TCR was taken from a man aged 18 to 30 in good health. CDR3 region: CASTNVDVGTEAFF. The CDR3 region has the DNA TGTGCCAGCACAAACGTGGATGTTGGCACTGAAGCTTTCTTT.